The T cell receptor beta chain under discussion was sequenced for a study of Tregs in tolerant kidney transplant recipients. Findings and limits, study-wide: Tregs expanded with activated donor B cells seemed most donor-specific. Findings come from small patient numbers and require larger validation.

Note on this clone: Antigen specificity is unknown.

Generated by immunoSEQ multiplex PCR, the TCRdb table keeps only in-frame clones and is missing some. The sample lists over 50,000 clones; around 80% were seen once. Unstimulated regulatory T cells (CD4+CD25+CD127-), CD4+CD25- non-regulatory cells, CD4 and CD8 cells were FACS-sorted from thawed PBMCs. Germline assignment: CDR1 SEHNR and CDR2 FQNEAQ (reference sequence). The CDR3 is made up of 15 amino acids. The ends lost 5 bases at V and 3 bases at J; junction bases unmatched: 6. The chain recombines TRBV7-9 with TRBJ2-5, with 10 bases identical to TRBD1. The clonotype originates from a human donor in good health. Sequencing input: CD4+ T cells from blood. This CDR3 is CASSRYGTGEETQYF. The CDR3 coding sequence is TGTGCCAGCAGCCGATACGGGACAGGGGAAGAGACCCAGTACTTC.